The 9 T cell receptor beta chains given below trace back to one sample, sequenced in a study of cytomegalovirus exposure and HLA in healthy donors. A multiplex PCR was run with 60 Vbeta primers and 13 Jbeta primers. Profiling relied on immunoSEQ multiplex PCR, and the TCRdb table lists in-frame clones only, not all of them. Of under 200,000 clones in the sample, around 80% were seen once. The sequencing sample was made of PBMCs. The receptor set was obtained from a woman aged 45-65 years in good health and CMV-seropositive.

Concerning this clone itself: A read error may account for a junction end that differs from germline. CDR3 amino acids: CASSPWTSGSYERYF. CDR3 in DNA: TGTGCCAGCAGCCCCTGGACTAGCGGCTCCTACGAGCGGTACTTC. V and J are TRBV11-2 and TRBJ2-7; 10 bases fit TRBD2. Germline V gives CDR1 SGHAT, CDR2 FQNNGV. The CDR3 is 15 residues long.

Turning to this clone: The identical CDR3 is also encoded by other nucleotide sequences in the sample. The rearrangement links TRBV5-1 to TRBJ1-5; 7 bases agree with TRBD1. The CDR3 extends over 13 amino acids. V lost 4 bases to trimming and J lost 4 bases; unmatched junction nucleotides: 2. Per the germline V gene, CDR1 is SGHRS and CDR2 is YFSETQ. The chain's CDR3 is CASSIQGNQPQHF. The CDR3 DNA reads as TGCGCCAGCAGCATACAGGGGAATCAGCCCCAGCATTTT.

The rearrangement links TRBV9 to TRBJ1-1; no clear D. Germline CDR1 is SGDLS and CDR2 is YYNGEE. This CDR3 contains 14 residues. Trimming left V 0 bases short and J 1 base short, with 7 bases between. The CDR3 is CASSVVASNTEAFF. The CDR3 DNA reads as TGTGCCAGCAGCGTAGTGGCTTCGAACACTGAAGCTTTCTTT.

The chain carries TRBV2 and TRBJ2-5; perhaps TRBD2 as D (6 bases). The J call may be mistaken, given a closer DNA end match to TRBJ2-7. The V gene's germline CDR1 is SNHLY and CDR2 FYNNEI. The CDR3 extends over 12 amino acids. CDR3 coding DNA: TGTGCCAGCAGTGCCGGAGGGTACGAGCAGTACTTC. Encoded protein: CASSAGGYEQYF.

The genes are TRBV21-1 and TRBJ2-2; the DNA was not used to check the table's D call, TRBD2. TRBV21-1 constitutes a pseudogene. The CDR3 is made up of 16 amino acids. The CDR3: CASSISLSDYTGELFF. The CDR3 DNA reads TGTGCCAGCAGCATAAGCCTATCTGATTACACCGGGGAGCTGTTTTTT.

This chain joins TRBV11-2 and TRBJ2-1, with D possibly matching TRBD2 (5 bases). V lost 4 bases and J lost 4, with 11 bases in between. This CDR3 spans 14 amino acids. The germline V gene has CDR1 SGHAT and CDR2 FQNNGV. CDR3 sequence reads: CASSSMTTYNEQFF. The CDR3, as DNA: TGTGCCAGCAGCTCGATGACTACTTACAATGAGCAGTTCTTC.

The gene calls are TRBV28 and TRBJ1-2; tentative D call: TRBD1 (6 bases). V was shortened by 4 bases and J by 6 bases, with 6 bases between the two germline ends. The CDR3 extends over 11 amino acids. Germline lookup yields CDR1 MDHEN and CDR2 SYDVKM. This CDR3 reads CASSYRDGYTF. DNA for the CDR3: TGTGCCAGCAGTTACAGGGATGGCTACACCTTC.

Note on this clone: Germline is not matched at one junction end, which may reflect a read error. This chain's CDR3 is CSSSSDRGFSGANVLTF. CDR3 sequence (DNA): TGTTCCAGCAGCTCGGACAGGGGGTTTAGTGGGGCCAACGTCCTGACTTTC. V and J are TRBV7-9 and TRBJ2-6; 10 positions agree with TRBD1. Germline V CDR1 and CDR2: SEHNR, FQNEAQ (reference sequence). The CDR3 has 17 residues.

The rearrangement uses TRBV9 and TRBJ1-2; 9 nucleotides match TRBD1. The CDR3 extends over 16 amino acids. Trimming at V came to 4 bases and at J to 2 bases, leaving 9 bases not matched to a gene. Germline V lookup: CDR1 SGDLS, CDR2 YYNGEE. The CDR3 nucleotides are TGTGCCAGCAGCACAACCTTTGGACAGGGGAACTATGGCTACACCTTC. Protein: CASSTTFGQGNYGYTF.